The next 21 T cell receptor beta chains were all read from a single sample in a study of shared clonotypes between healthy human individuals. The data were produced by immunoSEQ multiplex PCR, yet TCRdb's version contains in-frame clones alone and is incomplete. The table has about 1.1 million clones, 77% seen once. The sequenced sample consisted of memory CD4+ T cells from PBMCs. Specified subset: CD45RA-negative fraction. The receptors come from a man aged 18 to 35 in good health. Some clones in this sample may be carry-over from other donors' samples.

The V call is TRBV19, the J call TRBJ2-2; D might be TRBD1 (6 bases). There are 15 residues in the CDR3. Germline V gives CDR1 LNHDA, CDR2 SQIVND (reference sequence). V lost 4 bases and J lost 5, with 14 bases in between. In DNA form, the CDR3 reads TGTGCCAGTAGTAACGGGGCAGGACAGACCGGGGAGCTGTTTTTT. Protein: CASSNGAGQTGELFF.

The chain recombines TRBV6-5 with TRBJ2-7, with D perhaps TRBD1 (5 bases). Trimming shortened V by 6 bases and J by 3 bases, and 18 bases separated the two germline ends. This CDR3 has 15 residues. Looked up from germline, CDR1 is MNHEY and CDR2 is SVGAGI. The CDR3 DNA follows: TGTGCCAGCAGCTCAAACCCGACAGAGATCTACGAGCAGTACTTC. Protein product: CASSSNPTEIYEQYF.

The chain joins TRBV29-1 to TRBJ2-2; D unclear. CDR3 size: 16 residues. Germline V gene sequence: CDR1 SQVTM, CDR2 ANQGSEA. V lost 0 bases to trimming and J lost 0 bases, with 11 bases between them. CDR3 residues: CSVEDPRISNTGELFF. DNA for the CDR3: TGCAGCGTTGAAGATCCCAGGATATCGAACACCGGGGAGCTGTTTTTT.

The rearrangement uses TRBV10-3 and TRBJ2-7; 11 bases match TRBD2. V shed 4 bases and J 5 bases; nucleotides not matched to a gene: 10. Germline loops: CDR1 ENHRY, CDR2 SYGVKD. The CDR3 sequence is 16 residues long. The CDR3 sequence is CAISVRTSGFNDEQYF. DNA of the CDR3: TGTGCCATCAGTGTACGGACTAGCGGGTTTAACGACGAGCAGTACTTC.

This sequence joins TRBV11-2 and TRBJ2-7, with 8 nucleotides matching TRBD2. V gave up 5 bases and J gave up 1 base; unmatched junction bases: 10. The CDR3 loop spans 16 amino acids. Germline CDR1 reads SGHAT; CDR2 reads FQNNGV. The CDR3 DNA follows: TGTGCCAGCAGCCCAGGGGTTAGCGGGGTGTCCTACGAGCAGTACTTC. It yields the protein CASSPGVSGVSYEQYF.

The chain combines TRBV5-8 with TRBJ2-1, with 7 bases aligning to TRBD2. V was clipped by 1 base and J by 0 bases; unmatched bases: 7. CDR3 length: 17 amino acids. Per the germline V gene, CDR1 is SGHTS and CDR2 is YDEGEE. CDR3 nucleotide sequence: TGTGCCAGCAGCTTGACCCTAGCGGCAAGCTCCTACAATGAGCAGTTCTTC. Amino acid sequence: CASSLTLAASSYNEQFF.

CDR3 sequence: CASSGTGPAKYSNQPQHF. In nucleotides, the CDR3 is TGTGCCAGCAGCGGGACAGGGCCTGCAAAGTATAGCAATCAGCCCCAGCATTTT. The chain is built from TRBV28 and TRBJ1-5; TRBD1 aligns across 9 bases. Germline CDR1 is MDHEN and CDR2 is SYDVKM. The CDR3 has 18 residues. J lost 0 bases, V lost 6 bases, and 12 bases had no gene match.

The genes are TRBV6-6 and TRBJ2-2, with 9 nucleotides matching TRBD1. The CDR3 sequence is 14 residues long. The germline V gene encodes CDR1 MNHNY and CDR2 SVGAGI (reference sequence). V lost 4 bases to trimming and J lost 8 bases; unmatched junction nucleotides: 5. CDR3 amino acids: CASSWDRVRGELFF. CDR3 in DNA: TGTGCCAGCAGTTGGGACAGGGTTAGGGGGGAGCTGTTTTTT.

CDR3 region: CAWGSEWAFF. CDR3 coding DNA: TGTGCCTGGGGTTCCGAGTGGGCTTTCTTT. The rearrangement uses TRBV30 and TRBJ1-1, with D hard to call. The CDR3 totals 10 residues. Germline V gene sequence: CDR1 GTSNPN, CDR2 SVGIG (reference sequence). V lost 5 bases, J lost 11 bases, and 12 bases lay in between.

The CDR3 bases are TGTGCCAGCAGTTTTTGGCAGGGCGACAAAACGGGTGGCTACACCTTC. Its protein product is CASSFWQGDKTGGYTF. The gene calls are TRBV27 and TRBJ1-2, with D possibly being TRBD1 (5 bases). Germline V lookup: CDR1 MNHEY, CDR2 SMNVEV (reference sequence). The CDR3 totals 16 residues. V dropped 3 bases and J dropped 7 bases, with 21 bases sitting between them.

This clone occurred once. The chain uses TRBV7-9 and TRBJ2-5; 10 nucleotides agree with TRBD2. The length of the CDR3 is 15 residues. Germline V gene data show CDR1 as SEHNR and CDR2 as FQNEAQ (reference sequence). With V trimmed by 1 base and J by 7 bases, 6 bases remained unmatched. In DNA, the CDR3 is TGTGCCAGCAGCTTAGGCCTAGCGGGAGTGACGACCCAGTACTTC. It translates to CASSLGLAGVTTQYF.

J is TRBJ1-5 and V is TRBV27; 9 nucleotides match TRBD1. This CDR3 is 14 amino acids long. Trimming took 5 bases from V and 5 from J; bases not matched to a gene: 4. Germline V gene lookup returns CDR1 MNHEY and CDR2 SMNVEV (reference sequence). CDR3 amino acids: CASSGWTGDQPQHF. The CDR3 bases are TGTGCCAGCAGTGGCTGGACAGGGGATCAGCCCCAGCATTTT.

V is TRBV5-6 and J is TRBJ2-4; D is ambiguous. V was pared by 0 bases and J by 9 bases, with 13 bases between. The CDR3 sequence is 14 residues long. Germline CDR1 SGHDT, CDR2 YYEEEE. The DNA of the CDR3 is TGTGCCAGCAGCTTGGGTTCTGGGATCCGCATTCAGTACTTC. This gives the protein CASSLGSGIRIQYF.

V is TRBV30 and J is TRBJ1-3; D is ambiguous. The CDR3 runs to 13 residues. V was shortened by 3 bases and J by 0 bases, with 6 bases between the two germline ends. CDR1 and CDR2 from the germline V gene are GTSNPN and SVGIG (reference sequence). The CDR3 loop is CAWSGHSGNTIYF. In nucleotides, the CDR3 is TGTGCCTGGAGCGGGCACTCTGGAAACACCATATATTTT.

CDR3 loop: CASSLVGRARDEQFF. As DNA, the CDR3 is TGCGCCAGCAGCTTGGTCGGGAGGGCCAGGGATGAGCAGTTCTTC. The J gene is TRBJ2-1, the V gene TRBV5-1; 8 nucleotides agree with TRBD2. Germline V gene sequence: CDR1 SGHRS, CDR2 YFSETQ. V was clipped by 0 bases and J by 8 bases; unmatched bases: 7. The CDR3 contains 15 residues.

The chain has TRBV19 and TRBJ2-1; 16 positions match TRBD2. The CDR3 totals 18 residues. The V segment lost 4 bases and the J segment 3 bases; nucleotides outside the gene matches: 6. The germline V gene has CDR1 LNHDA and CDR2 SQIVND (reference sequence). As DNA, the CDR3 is TGTGCCAGTAGTAAAATGGGACTAGCGGGAGGGTACTACAATGAGCAGTTCTTC. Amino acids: CASSKMGLAGGYYNEQFF.

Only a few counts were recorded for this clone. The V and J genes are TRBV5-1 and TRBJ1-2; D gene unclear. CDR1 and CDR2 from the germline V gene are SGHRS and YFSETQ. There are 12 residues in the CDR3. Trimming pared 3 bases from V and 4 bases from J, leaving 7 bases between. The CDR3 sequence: CASSSDFYGYTF. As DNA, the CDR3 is TGCGCCAGCAGCTCGGACTTCTATGGCTACACCTTC. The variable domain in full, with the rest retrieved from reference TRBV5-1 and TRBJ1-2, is KAGVTQTPRYLIKTRGQQVTLSCSPISGHRSVSWYQQTPGQGLQFLFEYFSETQRNKGNFPGRFSGRQFSNSRSEMNVSTLELGDSALYLCASSSDFYGYTFGSGTRLTVV.

DNA of the CDR3: TGTGCCAGCAGCAAAGCGCTGGGCAGGGCCTTCTATGGCTACACCTTC. This gives the protein CASSKALGRAFYGYTF. This chain uses TRBV21-1 with TRBJ1-2; the table calls TRBD1, which could not be checked here. TRBV21-1 is classified as a pseudogene. CDR3 length: 16 amino acids.

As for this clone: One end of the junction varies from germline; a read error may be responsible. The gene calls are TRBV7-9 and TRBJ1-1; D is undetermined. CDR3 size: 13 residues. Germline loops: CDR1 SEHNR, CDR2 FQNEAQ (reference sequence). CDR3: CASSQLENAEAFF. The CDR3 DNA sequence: TGTGCCAGCAGCCAACTGGAGAACGCTGAAGCCTTCTTT.

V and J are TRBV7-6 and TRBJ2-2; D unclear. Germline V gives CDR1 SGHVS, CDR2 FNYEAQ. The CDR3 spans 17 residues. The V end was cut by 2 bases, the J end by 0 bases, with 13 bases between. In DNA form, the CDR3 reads TGTGCCAGCAGCTTACGGGCACTAACGACGAACACCGGGGAGCTGTTTTTT. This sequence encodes CASSLRALTTNTGELFF. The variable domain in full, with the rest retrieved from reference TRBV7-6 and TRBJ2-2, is GAGVSQSPRYKVTKRGQDVALRCDPISGHVSLYWYRQALGQGPEFLTYFNYEAQQDKSGLPNDRFSAERPEGSISTLTIQRTEQRDSAMYRCASSLRALTTNTGELFFGEGSRLTVL.

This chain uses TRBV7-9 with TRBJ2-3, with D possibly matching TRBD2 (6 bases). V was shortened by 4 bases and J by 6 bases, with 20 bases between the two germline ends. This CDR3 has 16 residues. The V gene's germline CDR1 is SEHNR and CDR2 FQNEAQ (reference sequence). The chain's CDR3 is CASSYNSGREGDTQYF. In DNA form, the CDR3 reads TGTGCCAGCAGCTATAATAGCGGAAGAGAGGGCGATACGCAGTATTTT.